This TCR beta chain emerged from a study of shared clonotypes between healthy human individuals. On the study more broadly: CD8 memory received one plate per donor, CD8 naive two, CD4 memory three and CD4 naive three.

Libraries were prepared by immunoSEQ multiplex PCR; TCRdb keeps only in-frame clonotypes and omits some of them. The data show about 600,000 clones, roughly 98% seen once. Naive CD8 cells lacked CD45RO, underwent positive selection for CCR7 and left out terminally differentiated effector memory CD45RA+ cells. On this clone: Its antigen is unidentified.

Study observations and caveats: Non-shared clonotypes displayed generation probabilities falling below those of clonotypes present in all four donors. Among donors, clonotype sharing was expected to be affected by sequencing depth.

This sequence was found in a young man in good health. What was sequenced was naive CD8+ T cells sorted from blood.

The CDR3 DNA follows: TGTGCCATCAGGCCAGGGTTGGCCTCAAGCACAGATACGCAGTATTTT. Translation gives CAIRPGLASSTDTQYF. The rearrangement uses TRBV10-3 and TRBJ2-3; a weak D match, TRBD1 (5 bases). V dropped 6 bases and J dropped 0 bases, with 16 bases sitting between them. Germline V gives CDR1 ENHRY, CDR2 SYGVKD. The CDR3 totals 16 residues.